This T cell receptor beta chain stems from a study of T cells in Graves' hyperthyroidism and ophthalmopathy. General study results and limits: Most thyroid clonotypes that were expanded above 0.001 also turned up in blood.

Worth noting for this clonotype: Its antigen is as yet unknown.

Germline values: CDR1 SNHLY, CDR2 FYNNEI. V was trimmed by 6 bases and J by 6 bases, leaving 5 bases between them. This CDR3 contains 10 residues. The source material, RNA transcripts, was used to amplify TCR beta CDR3 regions. An initial round of RT-PCR targeting the TCR CDR3 relied on the HTBI primer set. Via MiXCR, TCRdb re-called the multiplex PCR reads, giving one row per CDR3 protein. The sample yields over 45,000 distinct CDR3 sequences, under 50% seen once. This sequence was found in a woman aged 50 to 60 with Graves' ophthalmopathy. Sequencing was carried out using blood. The rearrangement joins TRBV2 to TRBJ1-1; the D is unclear. Here the CDR3 DNA reads TGTGCCAGCAGGGTACCTGAAGCTTTCTTT. It specifies CASRVPEAFF.